These T cell receptor beta chains were read from a single sample in a study of blood T cells in healthy people across ages. TCRdb recomputed calls from the 5' RACE reads with MiXCR, one row per CDR3 protein. This table has approximately 320,000 distinct CDR3 sequences, 27% appearing once. The sample comprised blood. Source of these receptors: a woman in her 70s in good health. Both conserved end residues are part of each CDR3. The D gene is left open where the match is weak. Part of the rows lack a size; the others show once, few, many or a class for expanded clones.

D gene: TRBD2
J gene: TRBJ2-7
V gene: TRBV5-1
clone size: few
CDR3 length: 14
CDR3 protein: CASSFAAGGYEQYF
CDR3 DNA: TGCGCCAGCAGCTTTGCAGCGGGGGGTTACGAGCAGTACTTC

D gene: -
J gene: TRBJ2-7
V gene: TRBV4-3
clone size: -
CDR3 length: 16
CDR3 protein: CASSQEEFGLFYEQYF
CDR3 DNA: TGCGCCAGCAGCCAAGAGGAATTCGGGCTATTCTACGAGCAGTACTTC

D gene: TRBD1
J gene: TRBJ2-7
V gene: TRBV5-1
clone size: large
CDR3 length: 17
CDR3 protein: CASSLEGAGSGFNEQYF
CDR3 DNA: TGCGCCAGCAGCTTGGAGGGGGCAGGTTCGGGGTTTAACGAGCAGTACTTC

D gene: -
J gene: TRBJ1-5
V gene: TRBV12-3/TRBV12-4
clone size: -
CDR3 length: 15
CDR3 protein: CASTLEGHSNQPQHF
CDR3 DNA: TGTGCCAGCACCCTGGAGGGGCATAGCAATCAGCCCCAGCATTTT

D gene: TRBD1
J gene: TRBJ1-5
V gene: TRBV12-3/TRBV12-4
clone size: -
CDR3 length: 14
CDR3 protein: CASKEGTGNQPQHF
CDR3 DNA: TGTGCCAGCAAGGAGGGGACAGGGAATCAGCCCCAGCATTTT

D gene: TRBD1
J gene: TRBJ2-3
V gene: TRBV28
clone size: -
CDR3 length: 18
CDR3 protein: CASTDLLSTGGPTDTQYF
CDR3 DNA: TGTGCCAGCACCGACCTCCTCTCTACAGGGGGTCCCACAGATACGCAGTATTTT

D gene: -
J gene: TRBJ2-2
V gene: TRBV7-9
clone size: -
CDR3 length: 15
CDR3 protein: CASSLVGTLTGELFF
CDR3 DNA: TGTGCCAGCAGCTTAGTGGGGACTCTCACCGGGGAGCTGTTTTTT

D gene: -
J gene: TRBJ2-5
V gene: TRBV7-7
clone size: many
CDR3 length: 15
CDR3 protein: CASSSGRIIQETQYF
CDR3 DNA: TGTGCTAGCAGCTCGGGACGGATTATCCAAGAGACCCAGTACTTC

D gene: -
J gene: TRBJ2-4
V gene: TRBV28
clone size: -
CDR3 length: 16
CDR3 protein: CASSLKAGVAKNIQYF
CDR3 DNA: TGTGCCAGCAGCCTTAAAGCAGGGGTAGCCAAAAACATTCAGTACTTC

D gene: -
J gene: TRBJ1-4
V gene: TRBV4-1
clone size: -
CDR3 length: 16
CDR3 protein: CASSHPDRTTNEKLFF
CDR3 DNA: TGCGCCAGCAGCCATCCAGACAGAACAACTAATGAAAAACTGTTTTTT

D gene: TRBD2
J gene: TRBJ2-3
V gene: TRBV7-8
clone size: many
CDR3 length: 15
CDR3 protein: CASRAGTSGADTQYF
CDR3 DNA: TGTGCCAGCAGGGCCGGGACTAGCGGGGCAGATACGCAGTATTTT

D gene: -
J gene: TRBJ1-5
V gene: TRBV20-1
clone size: -
CDR3 length: 14
CDR3 protein: CSAREGSGREPRHF
CDR3 DNA: TGCAGTGCTAGAGAAGGATCAGGGAGGGAGCCCCGGCATTTT

D gene: -
J gene: TRBJ2-5
V gene: TRBV12-3/TRBV12-4
clone size: -
CDR3 length: 13
CDR3 protein: CASSRIYQETQYF
CDR3 DNA: TGTGCCAGCAGTCGGATCTACCAAGAGACCCAGTACTTC

D gene: -
J gene: TRBJ2-7
V gene: TRBV14
clone size: -
CDR3 length: 11
CDR3 protein: CASSQGGGQYF
CDR3 DNA: TGTGCCAGCAGTCAGGGTGGCGGGCAGTACTTC

D gene: TRBD2
J gene: TRBJ2-3
V gene: TRBV6-4
clone size: -
CDR3 length: 16
CDR3 protein: CASSESGRAGTDTQYF
CDR3 DNA: TGTGCCAGCAGTGAGAGCGGGAGAGCCGGCACAGATACGCAGTATTTT

D gene: -
J gene: TRBJ1-4
V gene: TRBV28
clone size: many
CDR3 length: 14
CDR3 protein: CASSSGHFKEKLFF
CDR3 DNA: TGTGCCAGCAGTTCGGGACACTTCAAAGAAAAACTGTTTTTT

D gene: TRBD1
J gene: TRBJ1-5
V gene: TRBV6-6
clone size: few
CDR3 length: 14
CDR3 protein: CASRDRVGDQPQHF
CDR3 DNA: TGTGCCAGCCGGGACAGGGTGGGTGATCAGCCCCAGCATTTT

D gene: -
J gene: TRBJ1-1
V gene: TRBV6-6
clone size: -
CDR3 length: 16
CDR3 protein: CASRPLGAAANTEAFF
CDR3 DNA: TGTGCCAGCAGACCGCTCGGTGCCGCTGCGAACACTGAAGCTTTCTTT

D gene: -
J gene: TRBJ2-5
V gene: TRBV4-3
clone size: many
CDR3 length: 14
CDR3 protein: CASSQEWTEETQYF
CDR3 DNA: TGCGCCAGCAGCCAAGAATGGACGGAAGAGACCCAGTACTTC

D gene: TRBD2
J gene: TRBJ2-1
V gene: TRBV5-1
clone size: -
CDR3 length: 16
CDR3 protein: CASTTGTSGRVDEQFF
CDR3 DNA: TGCGCCAGCACCACTGGGACTAGCGGGAGGGTGGATGAGCAGTTCTTC